Each of the 10 T cell receptor beta chains below was sequenced from the same sample in a study of blood T cell repertoires in COVID-19. The method was immunoSEQ multiplex PCR; TCRdb's version includes in-frame clones alone and lacks a portion of them. The top ten hold under 30% of the sample, which has around 230,000 clones, approximately 88% seen once. The sequencing sample was made of peripheral blood. Receptors originate from a man in his forties or fifties with acute or convalescent COVID-19.

The J gene is TRBJ2-2, the V gene TRBV6-5; 7 bases match TRBD1. Trimming removed 6 bases from V and 1 base from J; junction bases left unmatched: 5. Germline V CDR1 and CDR2: MNHEY, SVGAGI. This CDR3 comprises 15 residues. CDR3 DNA: TGTGCCAGCAGCCGGGACAGCGTGAACACCGGGGAGCTGTTTTTT. This codes for CASSRDSVNTGELFF.

V usage is TRBV7-9 and J usage is TRBJ2-7; 7 bases align to TRBD2. The CDR3 spans 14 residues. V shed 4 bases and J 2 bases; nucleotides not matched to a gene: 5. Germline assignment: CDR1 SEHNR and CDR2 FQNEAQ (reference sequence). DNA of the CDR3: TGTGCCAGCAGCTACCGGGACTACACCTACGAGCAGTACTTC. It translates to CASSYRDYTYEQYF.

This clone was seen a few times. The chain combines TRBV19 with TRBJ2-1; maybe TRBD2 (5 bases). The CDR3 consists of 13 residues. Per the germline V gene, CDR1 is LNHDA and CDR2 is SQIVND (reference sequence). V lost 4 bases to trimming and J lost 6 bases, with 10 bases between them. CDR3 protein: CASSTRTSNEQFF. The CDR3 nucleotides read TGTGCCAGTAGTACCCGGACTTCCAATGAGCAGTTCTTC.

J is TRBJ2-7 and V is TRBV7-2; D is possibly TRBD1 (6 bases). There are 13 residues in the CDR3. The ends were cut back, 3 bases at V and 5 bases at J, with 11 bases in the middle. CDR1 and CDR2 (germline): SGHTA, FQGNSA. The CDR3 DNA reads as TGTGCCAGCAGCTTTTGGGGGCTAGACGAGCAGTACTTC. Amino acids: CASSFWGLDEQYF.

The chain carries TRBV19 and TRBJ2-2; 7 positions match TRBD2. This CDR3 is built from 16 residues. V gave up 4 bases and J gave up 7 bases; unmatched junction bases: 12. The V gene's germline CDR1 is LNHDA and CDR2 SQIVND (reference sequence). The CDR3 is CASSTSAGDEGGELFF. In DNA, the CDR3 is TGTGCCAGTAGTACCTCCGCGGGAGACGAGGGCGGGGAGCTGTTTTTT.

CDR3 region: CASSVGQDSPLHF. In DNA form, the CDR3 reads TGTGCCAGTAGTGTGGGACAGGATTCACCCCTCCACTTT. The J gene is TRBJ1-6, the V gene TRBV19; TRBD1 matches 8 bases. CDR1 and CDR2 (germline): LNHDA, SQIVND (reference sequence). Trimming removed 5 bases from V and 8 bases from J; junction bases left unmatched: 2. The CDR3 sequence is 13 residues long.

The chain is built from TRBV10-3 and TRBJ1-1; D is possibly TRBD1 (5 bases). CDR3 length: 14 amino acids. Germline lookup yields CDR1 ENHRY and CDR2 SYGVKD. With 3 bases removed from V and 0 bases from J, the gap between germline ends came to 8 bases. The CDR3 here is CAISDRAMNTEAFF. The CDR3 region has the DNA TGTGCCATCAGTGACAGGGCCATGAACACTGAAGCTTTCTTT.

The chain is built from TRBV7-2 and TRBJ1-2, with D uncertain. The CDR3 length is 14 residues. Trimming left V 0 bases short and J 4 bases short, with 9 bases between. Germline CDR1 SGHTA, CDR2 FQGNSA. The CDR3 loop reads CASSLAKESYGYTF. CDR3 nucleotide sequence: TGTGCCAGCAGCTTAGCGAAGGAGAGCTATGGCTACACCTTC.

The genes are TRBV6-4 and TRBJ2-2, with D maybe TRBD2 (5 bases). CDR1 MRHNA and CDR2 SNTAGT come from the germline V gene. Trimming pared 2 bases from V and 4 bases from J, leaving 5 bases between. CDR3 length: 13 amino acids. The CDR3 loop is CASSDAGTGELFF. In DNA, the CDR3 is TGTGCCAGCAGTGACGCGGGCACCGGGGAGCTGTTTTTT.

This chain joins TRBV6-5 and TRBJ2-1; TRBD2 agrees at 8 bases. Trimming took 6 bases from V and 2 from J; bases not matched to a gene: 6. The CDR3 runs to 15 residues. Looked up from germline, CDR1 is MNHEY and CDR2 is SVGAGI. The CDR3 loop reads CASRGSGSTYNEQFF. The CDR3, as DNA: TGTGCCAGCAGGGGAAGCGGGAGTACCTACAATGAGCAGTTCTTC.